The 13 T cell receptor beta chains below were found in one sample sequenced in a study of naive and memory T cell subsets. No antigen has been identified for these receptors. General study points: Naive repertoires, especially CD8, held a few larger clonotypes, possibly memory cells re-expressing CD45RA.

The beta constant-region primer was an equimolar mix of two oligonucleotides covering TRBC1 and TRBC2. Four rounds of PCR amplified the ligated cDNA using nested alpha and beta constant-region primers plus SP2. TCRdb re-analysed the UMI-ligation and nested PCR reads in MiXCR, keeping a single row per CDR3 protein. The sample has 85,000 to 130,000 distinct CDR3 sequences, approximately 14% seen once. The sample taken for sequencing was naive CD8+ T cells from blood. These receptors came from a human donor in good health.

The CDR3 DNA follows: TGCGCCAGCGGGACAGGGGTTGAAGCTTTCTTT. It encodes CASGTGVEAFF. The chain uses TRBV5-1 and TRBJ1-1; the match to TRBD1 covers 10 bases. Germline V lookup: CDR1 SGHRS, CDR2 YFSETQ. V dropped 7 bases and J dropped 7; count of bases not matched to a gene: 1. CDR3 size: 11 residues.

The chain employs TRBV27 and TRBJ1-4; the match to TRBD1 covers 7 bases. This CDR3 spans 16 amino acids. Losses at the gene ends were 5 bases for V and 0 bases for J; bases not matched to a gene: 6. Germline assignment: CDR1 MNHEY and CDR2 SMNVEV (reference sequence). CDR3 residues: CASSPYQGATNEKLFF. In nucleotides, the CDR3 is TGTGCCAGCAGTCCATACCAGGGGGCAACTAATGAAAAACTGTTTTTT. The variable domain in full, with the rest retrieved from reference TRBV27 and TRBJ1-4, is EAQVTQNPRYLITVTGKKLTVTCSQNMNHEYMSWYRQDPGLGLRQIYYSMNVEVTDKGDVPEGYKVSRKEKRNFPLILESPSPNQTSLYFCASSPYQGATNEKLFFGSGTQLSVL.

This clonotype was counted ten times or more. The genes are TRBV7-9 and TRBJ2-5; tentatively, D is TRBD1 or TRBD2 (5 bases each). The CDR3 has 15 amino acids. Trimming removed 4 bases at V and 4 bases at J, with 16 bases between. Germline loops: CDR1 SEHNR, CDR2 FQNEAQ (reference sequence). This chain's CDR3 is CASSSRGQGPETQYF. CDR3 bases: TGTGCCAGCAGCTCCCGAGGGCAGGGACCAGAGACCCAGTACTTC.

V gene TRBV12-3 or TRBV12-4 combines with J gene TRBJ2-1; no definite D call. V was trimmed by 6 bases and J by 8 bases, leaving 8 bases between them. CDR3 length: 11 residues. The CDR3 region has the DNA TGTGCCAGCAGCAGTTGGGATGAGCAGTTCTTC. Protein sequence: CASSSWDEQFF.

The chain employs TRBV11-1 and TRBJ2-5; 8 bases are shared with TRBD2. V dropped 11 bases and J dropped 2; count of bases not matched to a gene: 16. CDR3 length equals 16 residues. The germline V gene encodes CDR1 SGHAT and CDR2 FQDESV (reference sequence). The CDR3 reads CASGHIAGPQQETQYF. The CDR3 region has the DNA TGTGCCTCGGGGCACATAGCGGGGCCGCAACAAGAGACCCAGTACTTC.

The chain has TRBV29-1 and TRBJ1-3; D call uncertain. CDR1 and CDR2 (germline): SQVTM, ANQGSEA. This CDR3 region has 15 residues. Trimming took off 0 bases at V and 0 bases at J, with 9 bases between the two ends. CDR3 nucleotides: TGCAGCGTTGAAGATCAGGAGAGCTCTGGAAACACCATATATTTT. This codes for CSVEDQESSGNTIYF.

In its sample, this clonotype was seen many times. The J gene is TRBJ1-5, the V gene TRBV5-6; weak D call: TRBD1 (5 bases). The ends were cut back, 4 bases at V and 13 bases at J, with 24 bases in the middle. There are 15 residues in the CDR3. Germline assignment: CDR1 SGHDT and CDR2 YYEEEE. The chain's CDR3 is CASSESGTSQFSQHF. DNA for the CDR3: TGTGCCAGCAGCGAGTCCGGGACCTCCCAATTTAGTCAGCATTTT.

V and J are TRBV27 and TRBJ2-7, with D perhaps TRBD1 or TRBD2 (5 bases each). Trimming removed 11 bases from V and 6 bases from J, with 20 bases in between. The CDR3 length is 13 residues. Germline assignment: CDR1 MNHEY and CDR2 SMNVEV (reference sequence). The CDR3 DNA reads TGTGCCGCCGGGGCCTGGGCCACCGCCGAGCAGTACTTC. This gives the protein CAAGAWATAEQYF.

This clonotype came up a few times. V is TRBV20-1 and J is TRBJ1-5; 7 positions agree with TRBD1. The CDR3 covers 12 residues. Germline CDR1 reads DFQATT; CDR2 reads SNEGSKA (reference sequence). Unmatched junction bases numbered 5, after V lost 6 bases and J lost 6 bases. The CDR3 region is CSATTGFQPQHF. The CDR3 DNA sequence: TGCAGTGCCACGACAGGGTTTCAGCCCCAGCATTTT.

V gene TRBV10-3 combines with J gene TRBJ1-1; D is ambiguous. The CDR3 runs 13 residues. Germline assignment: CDR1 ENHRY and CDR2 SYGVKD. V lost 3 bases and J 0 bases, leaving 5 bases between the germline ends. The CDR3 sequence is CAISDVLNTEAFF. The CDR3 nucleotides read TGTGCCATCAGTGATGTGCTGAACACTGAAGCTTTCTTT.

V gene TRBV28 combines with J gene TRBJ2-3; TRBD2 agrees at 7 bases. J lost 0 bases, V lost 4 bases, and 10 bases had no gene match. Germline V gives CDR1 MDHEN, CDR2 SYDVKM. The CDR3 covers 17 residues. The CDR3 here is CASSWEGASLSTDTQYF. The DNA for the CDR3 is TGTGCCAGCAGTTGGGAGGGAGCCTCTTTAAGCACAGATACGCAGTATTTT.

V gene TRBV6-6 combines with J gene TRBJ2-7; possibly TRBD1 or TRBD2 for D (6 bases each). CDR3 size: 15 residues. Germline V CDR1 and CDR2: MNHNY, SVGAGI (reference sequence). The V end was cut by 4 bases, the J end by 0 bases, with 13 bases between. CDR3 residues: CASSSGGQFSYEQYF. Here the CDR3 DNA reads TGTGCCAGCAGTTCCGGGGGCCAATTCTCCTACGAGCAGTACTTC.

CDR3 residues: CATSTTDSPYEQYF. The CDR3 region has the DNA TGTGCCACCAGCACAACAGACAGCCCCTACGAGCAGTACTTC. The genes are TRBV15 and TRBJ2-7, with D possibly TRBD1 on 5 matching bases. Germline V gives CDR1 LNHNV, CDR2 YYDKDF (reference sequence). V lost 4 bases, J lost 2 bases, and 12 bases lay in between. This CDR3 has 14 amino acids.